This T cell receptor (beta chain) was sequenced during a study of T cell responses to AZD1222 COVID-19 vaccine. Study results and caveats: Just 5 or 6 AZD1222 recipients tested seropositive at baseline. Spike as a whole was targeted by vaccine-associated CD4 TCRs, dominant at 160-218 and 743-854.

There are 11 residues in the CDR3. Trimming removed 3 bases from V and 3 bases from J, with 3 bases in between. CDR1 is MDHEN, CDR2 SYDVKM, per germline. Libraries were prepared by immunoSEQ multiplex PCR; TCRdb keeps only in-frame clonotypes and omits some of them. The repertoire has under 200,000 clones, around 89% of them found once; the top ten carry roughly 26%. Points on this clone: Its antigen is as yet unknown.

The clonotype originates from an adult who received the AZD1222 COVID-19 vaccine. The specimen was peripheral blood, collected 28 days after the second AZD1222 dose. The chain is built from TRBV28 and TRBJ2-7; D remains unclear. CDR3 nucleotides: TGTGCCAGCAGTTTGGACTACGAGCAGTACTTC. Its protein is CASSLDYEQYF.